This T cell receptor beta chain appears in the sequencing data of a study of T cells expressing NK-cell markers. Study at large: Beta-chain profiling covered CD3+CD56+NKG2C+, CD3+CD56+NKG2C- and CD3+CD56-NKG2C+ sorted subsets. Study findings and constraints: The study found dominant NKG2C+ clonotypes at about 1.0-7.5% of CD8+ T cells in six donors. Nothing established the HCMV specificity of expanded NKG2C+ T cell clones.

Per the germline V gene, CDR1 is SGHNT and CDR2 is YENEEA. CDR3 length equals 16 residues. Regarding this clonotype: As yet, its antigen is unknown.

TCRdb reprocessed the 5' RACE reads; each CDR3 protein has one entry and no DNA is given. The sample totals a few hundred thousand distinct CDR3 sequences. Sequencing used blood T cells: a sorted CD56 or NKG2C T cell subset, CD4+ or CD8+ T cells, or bulk PBMC T cells (not recorded which). J is TRBJ2-3 and V is TRBV11-3; the D call of TRBD1 rests on TCRdb alone, since no DNA is present to check it. The TCR sequence derives from a man younger than 30 in good health. The CDR3 reads CASSPTVGISTDTQYF.